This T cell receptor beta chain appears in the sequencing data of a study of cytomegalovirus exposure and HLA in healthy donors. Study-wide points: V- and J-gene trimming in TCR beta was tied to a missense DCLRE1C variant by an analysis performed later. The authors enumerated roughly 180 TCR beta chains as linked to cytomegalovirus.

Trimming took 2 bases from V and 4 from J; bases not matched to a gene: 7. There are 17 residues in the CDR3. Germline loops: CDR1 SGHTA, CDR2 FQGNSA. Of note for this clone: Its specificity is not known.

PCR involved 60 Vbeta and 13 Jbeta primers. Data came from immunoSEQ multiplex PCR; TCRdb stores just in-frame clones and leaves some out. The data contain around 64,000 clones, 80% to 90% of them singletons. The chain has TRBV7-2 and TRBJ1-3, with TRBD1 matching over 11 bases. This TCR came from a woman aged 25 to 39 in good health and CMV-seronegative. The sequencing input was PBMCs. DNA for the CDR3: TGTGCCAGCAGCTTACACGGGACAGGGGGTTCCGGAAACACCATATATTTT. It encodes CASSLHGTGGSGNTIYF.